This T cell receptor beta chain is from a study of T cells in Graves' hyperthyroidism and ophthalmopathy (dated by TCRdb to between 2018 and 2021). About the investigation overall: Peripheral blood samples were taken at the time of initial diagnosis, prior to any treatment. Following sampling, methimazole starting at 30 mg daily was given to hyperthyroidism patients, and high-dose intravenous methylprednisolone was given to ophthalmopathy patients. The study also compared thyroid tissue and blood T-cell repertoires from a handful of Graves' hyperthyroidism patients. TCR Vbeta CDR3 sequencing of 120 to 150 peripheral blood samples (around 45 ophthalmopathy, about 80 hyperthyroidism and approximately 17 progressor patients) is reported in the paper. To identify distinguishing TCR V-J signatures, a discovery cohort of around 100 patients was used, comprising 43 with Graves' ophthalmopathy and roughly 60 with stable Graves' hyperthyroidism. For training and testing, the roughly 100 patients in the discovery cohort were randomly divided in a 7:3 ratio. Prospective prediction of ophthalmopathy was tested in an independent validation cohort consisting of roughly 19 hyperthyroidism patients and around 16 patients who later progressed to ophthalmopathy.

General findings and caveats noted by the study authors: A 13 V-J signature model separated ophthalmopathy from stable hyperthyroidism, with 87.88% sensitivity and roughly 84% specificity in cross-validation and 80%/75% in testing. Most expanded thyroid clonotypes (frequency above 0.001) were also detected in blood, suggesting blood repertoires may reflect thyroid immune responses. In validation, the model predicted progression to ophthalmopathy a median of approximately 6.6 months before onset, with about 71% sensitivity and roughly 79% specificity. No statistical method was used to set the sample size in advance, and investigators knew the group allocation.

The TCR beta CDR3 regions were amplified from RNA transcripts. For the first round of RT-PCR on the TCR CDR3, the HTBI primer set was used together with the Qiagen OneStep RT-PCR kit. A second multiplex PCR round built the libraries, followed by size selection and purification. Paired-end sequencing of the libraries was performed with 100 bp reads on an Illumina HiSeq2000. The source study handled its data this way. Raw data were processed with SOAPnuke, discarding reads with adapters, uncalled bases, mean Phred below 15, or no exact constant-primer or identifier match. High-quality paired reads were merged using COPE v1.2.5, and each unique nucleotide sequence was defined as a clonotype. MiTCR v1.1 was used to align the clonotypes against IMGT TRBV, TRBD and TRBJ reference segments. The analysis was restricted to V-J combinations with a frequency above 0.0001, which together covered roughly 99% of the repertoires. The TCS score was defined as the ratio of F50 (clonal expansion) to E x V (chaos), calculated using BLOSUM62-based TCRdist between CDR3 peptides within each V-J. Welch's t-statistics and random forest reduced 450 to 600 V-J features to 10 to 15, which were used in a naive Bayes classifier (R e1071). The public reads were run again by TCRdb, first through fastp at Q25 and then through MiXCR, and only productive beta chains were kept. Here each entry gathers all rows of one CDR3 protein and keeps the most common genes and DNA. The V and J calls shown here were made by TCRdb, not taken from the authors' results. Here the sample has around 600,000 distinct CDR3 sequences; about 16% occur a single time. The top ten hold about 3.5% of the sample.

Spanning cysteine to phenylalanine, the CDR3 consists of 14 amino acids. CDR3 DNA only is kept here, 42 bases in frame from base 1. CDR1 and CDR2 are drawn from the germline V gene: MDHEN, SYDVKM. Between the V and J ends, shortened by 7 bases and 2 bases respectively, the junction contains 14 bases. Ophthalmopathy patients had moderately to severely active disease, with a Clinical Activity Score of 3 or more, a NOSPECS grade of 4 or more, and a disease duration of less than 3 months. Exclusion was applied to patients with uncontrolled infections, other autoimmune diseases, pregnancy or lactation. Diagnoses relied on clinical symptoms, serum thyroxine and TRAb, thyroid ultrasound and orbital computed tomography. PBMCs were separated from roughly 10 ml of fresh peripheral blood using Ficoll-Paque density gradient centrifugation. Total RNA was extracted using Trizol reagent, and RNA quality was assessed on an Agilent 2100 Bioanalyzer.

The table lists this clonotype with many counts. Its target antigen remains unknown. Base-call qualities are not available, and no considerably larger clone is one nucleotide away. This receptor was obtained from a middle-aged woman with Graves' ophthalmopathy. The V gene is TRBV28 and the J gene is TRBJ1-2; the D region possibly corresponds to TRBD1 (6 bases align). Sequenced input: blood. The CDR3 protein sequence reads: CASKNQGWNYGYTF. The base sequence is TGTGCCAGCAAGAACCAGGGGTGGAACTATGGCTACACCTTC.